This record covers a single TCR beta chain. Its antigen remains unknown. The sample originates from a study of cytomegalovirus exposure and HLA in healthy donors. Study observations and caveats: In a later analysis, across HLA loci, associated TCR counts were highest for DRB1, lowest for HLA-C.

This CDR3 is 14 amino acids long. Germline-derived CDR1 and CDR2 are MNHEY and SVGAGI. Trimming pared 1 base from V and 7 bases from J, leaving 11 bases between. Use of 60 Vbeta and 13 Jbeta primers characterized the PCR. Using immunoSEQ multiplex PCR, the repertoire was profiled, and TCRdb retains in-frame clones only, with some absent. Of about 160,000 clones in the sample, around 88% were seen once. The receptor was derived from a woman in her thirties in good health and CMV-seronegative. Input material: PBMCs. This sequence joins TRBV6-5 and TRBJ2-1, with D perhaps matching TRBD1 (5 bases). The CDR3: CASSYLWGNNEQFF. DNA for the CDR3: TGTGCCAGCAGTTACTTGTGGGGCAATAATGAGCAGTTCTTC.